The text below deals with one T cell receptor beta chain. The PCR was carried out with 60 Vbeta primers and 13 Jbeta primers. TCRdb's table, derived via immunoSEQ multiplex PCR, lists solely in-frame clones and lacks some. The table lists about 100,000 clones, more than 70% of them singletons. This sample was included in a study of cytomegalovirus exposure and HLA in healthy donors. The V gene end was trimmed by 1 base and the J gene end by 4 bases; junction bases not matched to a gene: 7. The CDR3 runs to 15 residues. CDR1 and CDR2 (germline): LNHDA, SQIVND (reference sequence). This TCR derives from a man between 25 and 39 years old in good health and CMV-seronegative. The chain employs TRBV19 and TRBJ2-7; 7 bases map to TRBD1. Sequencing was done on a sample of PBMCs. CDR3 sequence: CASSIATGQLYEQYF. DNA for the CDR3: TGTGCCAGTAGTATAGCCACGGGACAGCTTTACGAGCAGTACTTC.